This TCR beta chain is from a study of blood T cell repertoires in COVID-19. Across the whole study: The study drew acute and convalescent COVID-19 samples from the United States, Italy and Spain. PBMCs, B-cell-depleted T cells, or T cells were the source of the cDNA or gDNA that made up the material.

Study processing details: The assay estimated nucleated cells by amplifying reference gene primers. TCRdb keeps only in-frame clones here, not all; method: immunoSEQ multiplex PCR. D and trimming were read from the DNA, whereas the V and J calls and clone size are those reported in that table. This table has over 200,000 clones, over 70% appearing once. Trimming stripped 0 bases from V and 3 bases from J, with 6 bases between. CDR3 length: 13 residues. V usage is TRBV5-3 and J usage is TRBJ1-2; D may be TRBD1 (5 bases). TRBV5-3 is sorted into the ORF group, with uncertain function. The sequencing input was peripheral blood. This receptor was identified in a woman older than 75 with acute or convalescent COVID-19. This chain's CDR3 is CARSLDRHYGYTF. The CDR3 DNA sequence: TGTGCCAGAAGCTTGGACAGGCACTATGGCTACACCTTC.